Sequencing of this T cell receptor beta chain was carried out in a study of T cell responses to AZD1222 COVID-19 vaccine. Study-wide points: At baseline, seropositivity was found in only a handful of AZD1222 recipients.

Trimming stripped 0 bases from V and 4 bases from J, with 16 bases between. The CDR3 length is 17 residues. Germline CDR1 LNHNV, CDR2 YYDKDF (reference sequence). Remarks on this clone: The antigen remains undetermined.

The data were produced by immunoSEQ multiplex PCR, yet TCRdb's version contains in-frame clones alone and is incomplete. The repertoire holds around 190,000 clones, about 86% seen once, with 9.5% to 13% in the top ten. The V call is TRBV15, the J call TRBJ1-3; D may be TRBD1 (6 bases). The clonotype comes from an adult who received the AZD1222 COVID-19 vaccine. The sample consisted of peripheral blood, taken 28 days after the second AZD1222 dose. CDR3 sequence: CATSRDPRTVLGNTIYF. CDR3 DNA sequence: TGTGCCACCAGCAGAGATCCCCGGACAGTCCTAGGAAACACCATATATTTT.